Below are 25 T cell receptor beta chains sequenced from a single sample in a study of patients and donors after allogeneic stem cell transplantation. Each CDR3 protein is one row after TCRdb ran MiXCR on the RT-PCR reads. The table lists 410,000 or so distinct CDR3 sequences, around 15% of them singletons, with less than 8% in the top ten. Sequencing used blood, either unsorted or a sorted T cell fraction (not recorded which). The origin of the receptors is a human donor who was either an allogeneic HSCT recipient or a stem cell or donor lymphocyte infusion donor (not recorded which). It is not recorded whose cells these are; they may come from a transplant donor.

V gene TRBV6-6 combines with J gene TRBJ1-1; no reliable D call. V lost 9 bases and J lost 11, with 16 bases in between. The length of the CDR3 is 11 residues. Germline CDR1 and CDR2: MNHNY and SVGAGI (reference sequence). CDR3 loop: CASPLGNGAFF. DNA of the CDR3: TGTGCCAGTCCTTTGGGCAATGGTGCTTTCTTT.

V is TRBV12-5 and J is TRBJ2-7; 7 bases align to TRBD1. Losses at the gene ends were 7 bases for V and 4 bases for J; bases not matched to a gene: 7. The CDR3 totals 13 residues. Germline V gives CDR1 LGHNT, CDR2 FRNRAP. Here the CDR3 DNA reads TGTGCTAGTGCTTGGACAGGTGGATACGAGCAGTACTTC. Translated, it gives CASAWTGGYEQYF.

The chain has TRBV4-1 and TRBJ2-7; 8 bases line up with TRBD2. Germline assignment: CDR1 MGHRA and CDR2 YSYEKL. This CDR3 comprises 15 residues. V was clipped by 1 base and J by 2 bases; unmatched bases: 4. The CDR3 coding sequence is TGCGCCAGCAGCCAAGTCGGGGGGGGAACCTACGAGCAGTACTTC. Translation gives CASSQVGGGTYEQYF.

This clonotype has just a few counts. The rearrangement uses TRBV6-1 and TRBJ1-2; TRBD1 might be the D (5 bases). CDR3 size: 14 residues. V was shortened by 7 bases and J by 4 bases, with 16 bases between the two germline ends. Germline V gene data show CDR1 as MNHNS and CDR2 as SASEGT. This CDR3 reads CASTPTQGGYGYTF. The DNA for the CDR3 is TGTGCCAGCACCCCGACGCAGGGAGGCTATGGCTACACCTTC.

This chain links TRBV5-1 with TRBJ2-7; D possibly uses TRBD1 or TRBD2 (5 bases each). The CDR3 extends over 15 amino acids. The V gene lost 0 bases and the J gene lost 6 bases, with 16 bases spanning the gap. CDR1 and CDR2 from the germline V gene are SGHRS and YFSETQ. The CDR3 here is CASSLESGAFTEQYF. In DNA, the CDR3 is TGCGCCAGCAGCTTGGAATCCGGGGCTTTTACCGAGCAGTACTTC.

This clonotype was observed a few times. The chain combines TRBV11-1 with TRBJ2-5; D is perhaps TRBD1 (6 bases). V dropped 2 bases and J dropped 3 bases, with 28 bases sitting between them. Germline V gene sequence: CDR1 SGHAT, CDR2 FQDESV (reference sequence). The CDR3 has 20 residues. DNA of the CDR3: TGTGCCAGCAGCTTAATCTTAGGAAAGGACAAGACAGGATTGAAAGAGACCCAGTACTTC. Translation: CASSLILGKDKTGLKETQYF.

The gene calls are TRBV24-1 and TRBJ2-7; D unresolved. Germline CDR1 and CDR2: KGHDR and SFDVKD. CDR3 size: 11 residues. The V end was cut by 10 bases, the J end by 0 bases, with 6 bases between. CDR3 protein: CATGNSYEQYF. As DNA, the CDR3 is TGTGCCACTGGGAACTCCTACGAGCAGTACTTC.

The V call is TRBV7-9, the J call TRBJ2-2, with TRBD1 identical over 9 bases. Germline V lookup: CDR1 SEHNR, CDR2 FQNEAQ (reference sequence). J gave up 6 bases and V 5 bases, and 4 bases lay outside the gene matches. The CDR3 length is 14 residues. This CDR3 is CASSEHRGPGELFF. CDR3 DNA: TGTGCCAGCAGCGAACACAGGGGGCCCGGGGAGCTGTTTTTT.

This clonotype was seen only a few times. This chain links TRBV6-2 or TRBV6-3 with TRBJ2-7, with TRBD2 matching over 13 bases. V was pared by 0 bases and J by 2 bases, with 4 bases of the junction left unmatched. The germline V gene encodes CDR1 MNHEY and CDR2 SVGEGT. The CDR3 loop spans 17 amino acids. Written as DNA, the CDR3 is TGTGCCAGCAGTTACTCTCCCACTAGCGGGGGGGCCTACGAGCAGTACTTC. Amino acid sequence: CASSYSPTSGGAYEQYF.

The V gene is TRBV6-5, the J gene TRBJ2-1, with 9 bases identical to TRBD1. This CDR3 is 15 amino acids long. V shed 2 bases, J shed 8 bases, and the junction held 7 bases outside the gene matches. Per the germline V gene, CDR1 is MNHEY and CDR2 is SVGAGI. CDR3 nucleotides: TGTGCCAGCAGTTACGGGGGGACAGGGCGCGATGAGCAGTTCTTC. It yields the protein CASSYGGTGRDEQFF.

At least ten counts were recorded for this clonotype. CDR3 protein: CASSFTGQSYEQYF. CDR3 DNA: TGTGCCAGCAGCTTCACCGGGCAGTCCTACGAGCAGTACTTC. The chain uses TRBV11-1 and TRBJ2-7; D gene uncertain. This CDR3 contains 14 residues. The germline V and J ends were trimmed by 3 bases and 1 base, with 10 bases remaining between them. Germline lookup yields CDR1 SGHAT and CDR2 FQDESV (reference sequence).

The chain joins TRBV12-5 to TRBJ2-1, with TRBD2 matching 8 bases. In germline, CDR1 is LGHNT, CDR2 FRNRAP. The V and J ends lost 7 bases and 5 bases, in that order; junction bases with no gene match: 13. This CDR3 has 16 residues. The CDR3 nucleotides read TGTGCTAGTGACCTGGGGGCGGGGGGCAATGACAATGAGCAGTTCTTC. As protein: CASDLGAGGNDNEQFF.

The V call is TRBV3-1, the J call TRBJ2-7; TRBD2 matches at 10 bases. CDR3 length: 16 residues. The ends lost 3 bases at V and 2 bases at J; junction bases unmatched: 7. Per germline, CDR1 LGHDT and CDR2 YNNKEL (reference sequence). The CDR3 bases are TGTGCCAGCAGCCATTCATGGACTAGCGGACCCTACGAGCAGTACTTC. It is translated as CASSHSWTSGPYEQYF.

This chain connects TRBV9 to TRBJ2-3; possible D gene TRBD2, 6 bases. CDR3 length: 15 residues. The ends were cut back, 6 bases at V and 8 bases at J, with 22 bases in the middle. Per germline, CDR1 SGDLS and CDR2 YYNGEE. This CDR3 is CASNSLGTQEGTQYF. CDR3 nucleotides: TGTGCCAGCAACTCATTAGGTACTCAGGAGGGTACGCAGTATTTT.

There are a few counts of this clonotype. The V gene is TRBV28, the J gene TRBJ1-6; 9 bases match TRBD1. From germline, CDR1 is MDHEN and CDR2 SYDVKM. The CDR3 spans 13 residues. V lost 5 bases, J lost 10 bases, and 3 bases stayed unmatched. For the CDR3, the DNA is TGTGCCAGCAGTCAAACAGGGGGCTCACCCCTCCACTTT. Its translation: CASSQTGGSPLHF.

This clonotype was picked up a small number of times. The chain employs TRBV19 and TRBJ1-1; 8 bases line up with TRBD1. The CDR3 runs to 15 residues. The germline V gene has CDR1 LNHDA and CDR2 SQIVND (reference sequence). The trim removed 4 bases at V and 0 bases at J, leaving 4 bases unmatched. In DNA, the CDR3 is TGTGCCAGTAGTAAAAACAGGGGGATGAACACTGAAGCTTTCTTT. As protein: CASSKNRGMNTEAFF.

This clonotype was seen a few times. This chain connects TRBV12-5 to TRBJ2-5; tentatively, D is TRBD1 (5 bases). Germline V gene data show CDR1 as LGHNT and CDR2 as FRNRAP. The CDR3 length is 14 residues. Trimming pared 3 bases from V and 3 bases from J, leaving 11 bases between. The CDR3 DNA reads TGTGCTAGTGGTTTACTCAGGGTCGAAGAGACCCAGTACTTC. Its translation: CASGLLRVEETQYF. The full variable domain, in which reference TRBV12-5 and TRBJ2-5 provide the parts outside the CDR3, is DARVTQTPRHKVTEMGQEVTMRCQPILGHNTVFWYRQTMMQGLELLAYFRNRAPLDDSGMPKDRFSAEMPDATLATLKIQPSEPRDSAVYFCASGLLRVEETQYFGPGTRLLVL.

The chain's CDR3 is CASSEFPTGGTETQYF. DNA for the CDR3: TGTGCCAGCAGTGAATTTCCGACAGGGGGCACGGAGACCCAGTACTTC. V gene TRBV25-1 combines with J gene TRBJ2-5; TRBD1 agrees at 10 bases. In germline, CDR1 is MGHDK, CDR2 SYGVNS. Trimming cost V 1 base and J 5 bases; bases outside gene matches: 7. The CDR3 is 16 amino acids.

This clonotype has ten or more counts. The chain has TRBV12-3 or TRBV12-4 and TRBJ2-2; no clear D. This CDR3 is built from 10 residues. V shed 9 bases and J shed 8 bases, with 7 bases lying between them. The DNA of the CDR3 is TGTGCCAGTTTTCTTGGGGAGCTGTTTTTT. Protein product: CASFLGELFF.

This clonotype was picked up a small number of times. The chain is built from TRBV5-1 and TRBJ2-1; the D gene is possibly TRBD2 (6 bases). CDR3 length equals 15 residues. Trimming cost V 5 bases and J 5 bases, with 17 bases left between them. Germline assignment: CDR1 SGHRS and CDR2 YFSETQ. CDR3 sequence (DNA): TGCGCCAGCAGTTACTGGGGGGTAGCCCACAATGAGCAGTTCTTC. Translation: CASSYWGVAHNEQFF.

The CDR3 DNA reads TGTGCCAGCGGCCGTCTGACAGGGGTCATCGTGAACACTGAAGCTTTCTTT. Protein product: CASGRLTGVIVNTEAFF. The chain couples TRBV7-8 to TRBJ1-1, with TRBD1 identical over 8 bases. V trimming: 8 bases; J trimming: 0 bases; junction bases outside the gene matches: 14. This CDR3 has 17 residues. Germline CDR1 SGHVS, CDR2 FQNEAQ.

The table lists this clonotype with many counts. The V and J genes are TRBV4-1 and TRBJ2-7, with 7 bases aligning to TRBD1. Germline CDR1 MGHRA, CDR2 YSYEKL. The ends lost 3 bases at V and 5 bases at J; junction bases unmatched: 4. The CDR3 covers 13 residues. CDR3 protein: CASSQGQLNEQYF. The CDR3 DNA reads TGCGCCAGCAGCCAGGGACAGCTGAACGAGCAGTACTTC.

This clonotype has just a few counts. V usage is TRBV9 and J usage is TRBJ1-1; D is perhaps TRBD1 (5 bases). The germline V gene has CDR1 SGDLS and CDR2 YYNGEE. This CDR3 is built from 17 residues. The germline V and J ends were trimmed by 0 bases and 3 bases, with 18 bases remaining between them. CDR3 in amino acids: CASSVGPSQGTYTEAFF. Written as DNA, the CDR3 is TGTGCCAGCAGCGTAGGTCCTTCCCAGGGAACTTACACTGAAGCTTTCTTT.

CDR3 coding DNA: TGTGCCAGCACGGGACAGAGGATGAACACTGAAGCTTTCTTT. Its translation: CASTGQRMNTEAFF. The chain uses TRBV2 and TRBJ1-1; 7 bases map to TRBD1. The germline V gene encodes CDR1 SNHLY and CDR2 FYNNEI. The CDR3 spans 14 residues. V shed 7 bases and J 0 bases; nucleotides not matched to a gene: 5.

There are many counts of this clonotype. CDR3 sequence reads: CASSLAPGLAGAYEQYF. The CDR3 DNA is TGCGCCAGCAGCTTGGCCCCGGGACTAGCGGGAGCCTACGAGCAGTACTTC. The J gene is TRBJ2-7, the V gene TRBV5-1; 14 bases match TRBD2. The junction had 4 bases not matched to a gene; V was cut back by 0 bases and J by 2 bases. CDR1 is SGHRS, CDR2 YFSETQ, per germline. There are 17 residues in the CDR3.